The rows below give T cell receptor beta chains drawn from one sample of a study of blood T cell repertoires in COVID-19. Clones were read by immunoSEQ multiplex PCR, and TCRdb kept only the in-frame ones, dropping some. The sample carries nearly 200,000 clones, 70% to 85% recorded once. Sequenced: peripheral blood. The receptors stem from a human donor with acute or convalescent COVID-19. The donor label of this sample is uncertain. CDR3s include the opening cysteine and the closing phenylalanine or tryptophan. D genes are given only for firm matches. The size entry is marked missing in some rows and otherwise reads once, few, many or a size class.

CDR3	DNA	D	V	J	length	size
CASSLGGDSPLHF	TGTGCCAGCAGCTTAGGGGGCGATTCACCCCTCCACTTT	NA	TRBV7-8	TRBJ1-6	13	few
CASSLERQAGEAFF	TGTGCCAGCAGCTTAGAACGACAGGCCGGAGAAGCTTTCTTT	NA	TRBV7-2	TRBJ1-1	14	NA
CASSFTGGQPQHF	TGTGCCAGCAGTTTCACCGGAGGTCAGCCCCAGCATTTT	NA	TRBV12-3/TRBV12-4	TRBJ1-5	13	NA
CASSPMEGAAGELFF	TGTGCCAGCTCACCGATGGAGGGGGCCGCCGGGGAGCTGTTTTTT	NA	TRBV18	TRBJ2-2	15	NA
CASTEGNYGYTF	TGTGCCAGCACCGAGGGCAACTATGGCTACACCTTC	NA	TRBV6-5	TRBJ1-2	12	NA
CASSFAEDTEAFF	TGTGCCAGCAGCTTTGCGGAGGACACTGAAGCTTTCTTT	NA	TRBV7-2	TRBJ1-1	13	NA
CASQTGEVSSYEQYF	TGTGCCAGCCAGACCGGGGAGGTAAGCTCCTACGAGCAGTACTTC	NA	TRBV7-9	TRBJ2-7	15	NA
CASSIFPGHVNSPLHF	TGTGCCAGCAGTATTTTTCCGGGACACGTTAATTCACCCCTCCACTTT	NA	TRBV28	TRBJ1-6	16	NA
CATSRGPAVVGQPQHF	TGTGCCACCAGTCGGGGTCCAGCCGTGGTGGGTCAGCCCCAGCATTTT	NA	TRBV24-1	TRBJ1-5	16	NA
CASRARTGNIQYF	TGTGCCAGCAGGGCCAGGACAGGAAACATTCAGTACTTC	TRBD1	TRBV2	TRBJ2-4	13	few
CASSGDRTSYGYTF	TGTGCCAGCAGTGGGGACAGGACTTCCTATGGCTACACCTTC	TRBD1	TRBV2	TRBJ1-2	14	once
CASSLGTSGPTNEQFF	TGTGCCAGCAGCTTAGGCACCAGCGGACCTACAAATGAGCAGTTCTTC	NA	TRBV5-4	TRBJ2-1	16	NA
CASREQGNSPLHF	TGTGCCAGCCGAGAACAGGGCAATTCACCCCTCCACTTT	NA	TRBV6-5	TRBJ1-6	13	few
CASSQEWGPTNEKLFF	TGCGCCAGCAGCCAAGAATGGGGGCCAACTAATGAAAAACTGTTTTTT	NA	TRBV4-3	TRBJ1-4	16	NA
CASSLGWDRGRETGELFF	TGTGCCAGCAGCTTAGGATGGGACAGGGGGCGCGAGACCGGGGAGCTGTTTTTT	TRBD1	TRBV7-2	TRBJ2-2	18	NA
CASSLGVVAGALQFF	TGTGCCAGCAGCTTGGGGGTTGTAGCGGGAGCTCTCCAGTTCTTC	TRBD2	TRBV5-6	TRBJ2-1	15	NA
CASSSNLAGGGQETQYF	TGTGCCAGCAGCTCAAACCTAGCGGGAGGAGGGCAAGAGACCCAGTACTTC	TRBD2	TRBV13	TRBJ2-5	17	NA
CASSQGGRYTGELFF	TGTGCCAGCAGCCAAGGTGGGAGATACACCGGGGAGCTGTTTTTT	NA	TRBV3-1/TRBV3-2	TRBJ2-2	15	NA
CASSFRASGWNTGELFF	TGTGCCAGCAGTTTTCGGGCTAGCGGTTGGAACACCGGGGAGCTGTTTTTT	TRBD2	TRBV27	TRBJ2-2	17	NA
CASSLSGRNTGELFF	TGTGCCAGCAGTTTATCGGGCAGGAACACCGGGGAGCTGTTTTTT	NA	TRBV27	TRBJ2-2	15	NA
CASSRTGSMDGYTF	TGTGCCAGTAGTCGGACAGGGTCAATGGATGGCTACACCTTC	TRBD1	TRBV19	TRBJ1-2	14	NA
CASRDAGNYGYTF	TGTGCCAGTAGGGATGCGGGGAACTATGGCTACACCTTC	NA	TRBV19	TRBJ1-2	13	once
CASSLGGQGRAYGYTF	TGTGCCAGCAGTTTAGGAGGACAGGGGAGAGCCTATGGCTACACCTTC	TRBD1	TRBV28	TRBJ1-2	16	NA
CASSLVPGGMGAEKLFF	TGTGCCAGCAGCTTAGTGCCGGGGGGGATGGGCGCTGAAAAACTGTTTTTT	NA	TRBV11-2	TRBJ1-4	17	NA
CASTLGASASDTQYF	TGTGCCAGCACCCTAGGAGCCTCGGCATCAGATACGCAGTATTTT	NA	TRBV9	TRBJ2-3	15	NA
CASSQDRGLNSPLHF	TGCGCCAGCAGCCAGGACAGGGGGCTTAATTCACCCCTCCACTTT	TRBD1	TRBV5-1	TRBJ1-6	15	few
CASTRWTGANYGYTF	TGTGCCAGTACCAGATGGACAGGAGCTAACTATGGCTACACCTTC	TRBD1	TRBV11-2	TRBJ1-2	15	NA
CASSGTGVAEAFF	TGCGCCAGCAGCGGGACAGGTGTCGCTGAAGCTTTCTTT	TRBD1	TRBV5-1	TRBJ1-1	13	NA
CASSWGAGQGNEKLFF	TGCGCCAGCAGCTGGGGAGCGGGACAGGGCAATGAAAAACTGTTTTTT	TRBD1	TRBV5-1	TRBJ1-4	16	NA
CSVEDQVWVNTEAFF	TGCAGCGTTGAAGATCAGGTGTGGGTGAACACTGAAGCTTTCTTT	NA	TRBV29-1	TRBJ1-1	15	NA
CASSSEQGHQETQYF	TGTGCCAGCAGCTCCGAACAGGGACACCAAGAGACCCAGTACTTC	NA	TRBV11-2	TRBJ2-5	15	NA
CASSFGSRGLRNTEAFF	TGTGCCAGCAGTTTTGGAAGCAGGGGGCTCAGGAACACTGAAGCTTTCTTT	TRBD1	TRBV28	TRBJ1-1	17	NA
CASSRNTGLAGNTIYF	TGTGCCAGCAGCCGTAACACAGGGCTGGCTGGAAACACCATATATTTT	NA	TRBV7-8	TRBJ1-3	16	NA
CASCPIAGGGTGDYEQYF	TGCGCCAGCTGTCCTATCGCGGGGGGAGGGACAGGGGATTACGAGCAGTACTTC	TRBD1	TRBV23-1	TRBJ2-7	18	once
CATSRQRDGSREKLFF	TGTGCCACCAGCAGACAGAGGGATGGCAGCCGGGAAAAACTGTTTTTT	NA	TRBV15	TRBJ1-4	16	NA
CASSPGTSGSLETQYF	TGTGCCAGCAGCCCCGGGACTAGCGGGAGCTTAGAGACCCAGTACTTC	TRBD2	TRBV11-3	TRBJ2-5	16	NA
CATSREFGPGVISSGNTIYF	TGTGCCACCAGCAGAGAATTTGGGCCAGGGGTTATCAGCTCTGGAAACACCATATATTTT	NA	TRBV15	TRBJ1-3	20	once
CATKGPGQGSSPLHF	TGTGCCACAAAAGGACCGGGACAGGGAAGCTCACCCCTCCACTTT	TRBD1	TRBV27	TRBJ1-6	15	NA
CASSLAASRAGVGETQYF	TGCGCCAGCAGCTTGGCCGCCAGTAGAGCGGGAGTAGGGGAGACCCAGTACTTC	TRBD2	TRBV5-1	TRBJ2-5	18	NA
CASSPPSRASEAFF	TGTGCCAGCTCACCACCGAGCAGGGCAAGTGAAGCTTTCTTT	NA	TRBV18	TRBJ1-1	14	NA
CASSVTGPGANVLTF	TGTGCCAGTAGTGTTACGGGTCCTGGGGCCAACGTCCTGACTTTC	NA	TRBV19	TRBJ2-6	15	many
CAISISGTREQFF	TGTGCCATCAGCATCTCCGGGACTCGGGAGCAGTTCTTC	NA	TRBV10-3	TRBJ2-1	13	NA
CASSGGLAGGETQYF	TGTGCCAGCAGCGGGGGACTAGCGGGTGGCGAGACCCAGTACTTC	TRBD2	TRBV5-4	TRBJ2-5	15	NA
CASSRNGGETQYF	TGTGCCAGCTCACGCAACGGCGGGGAGACCCAGTACTTC	NA	TRBV18	TRBJ2-5	13	NA
CASSEQGGTEAFF	TGCGCCAGCAGCGAACAGGGGGGCACTGAAGCTTTCTTT	TRBD1	TRBV5-1	TRBJ1-1	13	NA
CASSSQWTGEIGGGANVLTF	TGTGCCAGCAGTTCCCAGTGGACAGGGGAAATCGGAGGAGGGGCCAACGTCCTGACTTTC	TRBD1	TRBV27	TRBJ2-6	20	NA
CASSLGRGLNSYEQYF	TGCGCCAGCAGCTTGGGCAGGGGCCTAAACTCCTACGAGCAGTACTTC	NA	TRBV5-1	TRBJ2-7	16	NA